This entry concerns a single T cell receptor beta chain. Assay used: immunoSEQ multiplex PCR; TCRdb lists only in-frame clones, some missing. The sample shows approximately 270,000 clones, more than 85% of them seen only once. V shed 1 base and J 4 bases; nucleotides not matched to a gene: 2. CDR3 length: 16 residues. CDR1 and CDR2 from the germline V gene are KGHDR and SFDVKD. These data originate in a study of blood T cell repertoires in COVID-19. Study as a whole: The analysed material was cDNA or gDNA that came from T cells, B-cell-depleted T cells, or PBMCs.

The rearrangement joins TRBV24-1 to TRBJ2-2, with 10 nucleotides matching TRBD1. This TCR was recovered from a man aged 25-40 years with acute or convalescent COVID-19. Specimen: peripheral blood. The CDR3 protein is CATSDLWTGGTGELFF. The CDR3 DNA follows: TGTGCCACCAGTGATTTATGGACAGGGGGCACCGGGGAGCTGTTTTTT.